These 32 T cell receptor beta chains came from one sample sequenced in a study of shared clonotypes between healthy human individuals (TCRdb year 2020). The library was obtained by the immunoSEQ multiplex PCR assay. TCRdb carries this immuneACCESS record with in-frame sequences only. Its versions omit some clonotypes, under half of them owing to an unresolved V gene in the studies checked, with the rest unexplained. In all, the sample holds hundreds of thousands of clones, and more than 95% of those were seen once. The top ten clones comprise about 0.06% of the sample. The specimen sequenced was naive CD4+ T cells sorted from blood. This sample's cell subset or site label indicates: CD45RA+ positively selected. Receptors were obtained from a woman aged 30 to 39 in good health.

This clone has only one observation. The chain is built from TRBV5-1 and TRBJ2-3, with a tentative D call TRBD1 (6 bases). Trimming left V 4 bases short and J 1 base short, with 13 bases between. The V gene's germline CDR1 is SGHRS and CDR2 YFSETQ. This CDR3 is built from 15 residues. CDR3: CASSPGQLRTDTQYF. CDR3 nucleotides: TGCGCCAGCAGCCCTGGACAGCTTCGCACAGATACGCAGTATTTT.

The CDR3 DNA sequence: TGTGCCAGCAGTGCAGTAGTTAGCGGGAGTCCCCACGAGCAGTACTTC. As protein: CASSAVVSGSPHEQYF. The chain is built from TRBV6-1 and TRBJ2-5; TRBD2 aligns across 9 bases. Near its end, the DNA agrees better with TRBJ2-7, so the J call may be wrong. Germline V gives CDR1 MNHNS, CDR2 SASEGT. The CDR3 is 16 amino acids.

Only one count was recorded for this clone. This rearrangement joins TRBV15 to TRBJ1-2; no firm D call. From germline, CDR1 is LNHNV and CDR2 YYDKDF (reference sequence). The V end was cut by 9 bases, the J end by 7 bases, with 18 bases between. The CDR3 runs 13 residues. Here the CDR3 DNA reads TGTGCCACGCCTCGTAGGAGAATGGGTGGCTACACCTTC. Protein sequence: CATPRRRMGGYTF.

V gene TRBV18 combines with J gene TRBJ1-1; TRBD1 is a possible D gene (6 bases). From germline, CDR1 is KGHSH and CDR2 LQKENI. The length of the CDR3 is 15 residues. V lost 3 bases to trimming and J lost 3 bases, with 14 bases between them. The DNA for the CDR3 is TGTGCCAGCTCACCCCTTCTTACAGGGTACACTGAAGCTTTCTTT. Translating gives CASSPLLTGYTEAFF.

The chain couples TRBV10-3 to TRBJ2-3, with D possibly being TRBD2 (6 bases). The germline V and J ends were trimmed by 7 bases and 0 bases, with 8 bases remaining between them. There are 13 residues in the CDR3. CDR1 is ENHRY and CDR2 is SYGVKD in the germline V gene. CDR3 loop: CAITGTSTDTQYF. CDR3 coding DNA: TGTGCCATCACCGGGACTAGCACAGATACGCAGTATTTT.

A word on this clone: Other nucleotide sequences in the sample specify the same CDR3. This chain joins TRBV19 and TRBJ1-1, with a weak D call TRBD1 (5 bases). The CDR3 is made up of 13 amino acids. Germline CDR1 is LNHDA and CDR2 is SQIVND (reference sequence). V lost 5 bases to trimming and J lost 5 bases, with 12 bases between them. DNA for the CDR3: TGTGCCAGTAGTGGGGGGGGACGGACTGAAGCTTTCTTT. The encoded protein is CASSGGGRTEAFF.

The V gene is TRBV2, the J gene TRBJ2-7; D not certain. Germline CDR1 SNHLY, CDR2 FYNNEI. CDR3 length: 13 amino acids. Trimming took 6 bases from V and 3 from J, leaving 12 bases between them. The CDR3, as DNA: TGTGCCAGCAGGCCGGAAGGGAACTACGAGCAGTACTTC. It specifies CASRPEGNYEQYF.

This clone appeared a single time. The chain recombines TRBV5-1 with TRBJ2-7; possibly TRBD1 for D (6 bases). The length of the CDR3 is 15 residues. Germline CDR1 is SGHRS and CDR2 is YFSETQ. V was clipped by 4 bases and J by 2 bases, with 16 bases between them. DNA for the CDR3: TGCGCCAGCAGCCCAAACAGGGCCTTTACCTACGAGCAGTACTTC. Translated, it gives CASSPNRAFTYEQYF.

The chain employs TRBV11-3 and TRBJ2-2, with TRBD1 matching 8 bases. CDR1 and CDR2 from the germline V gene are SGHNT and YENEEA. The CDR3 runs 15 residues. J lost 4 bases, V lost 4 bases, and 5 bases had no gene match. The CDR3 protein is CASSSGQGGTGELFF. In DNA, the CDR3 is TGTGCCAGCAGCTCAGGACAGGGCGGCACCGGGGAGCTGTTTTTT.

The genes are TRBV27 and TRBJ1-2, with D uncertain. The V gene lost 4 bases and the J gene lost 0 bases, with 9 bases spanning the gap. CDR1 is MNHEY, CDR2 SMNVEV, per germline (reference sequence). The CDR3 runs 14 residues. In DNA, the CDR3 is TGTGCCAGCAGTTCGGACGGCTCTAACTATGGCTACACCTTC. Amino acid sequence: CASSSDGSNYGYTF.

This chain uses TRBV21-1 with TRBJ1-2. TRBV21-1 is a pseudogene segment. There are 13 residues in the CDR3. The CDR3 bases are TGTGCCAGCAGCCTCGAGCGGAACTATGGCTACACCTTC. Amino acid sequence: CASSLERNYGYTF.

CDR3 region: CASGIGLAGGEQYF. The DNA of the CDR3 is TGTGCCAGCGGAATAGGACTAGCGGGAGGCGAGCAGTACTTC. The chain couples TRBV7-2 to TRBJ2-7, with 14 bases that match TRBD2. The ends lost 8 bases at V and 6 bases at J; junction bases unmatched: 6. Germline CDR1 reads SGHTA; CDR2 reads FQGNSA. The length of the CDR3 is 14 residues.

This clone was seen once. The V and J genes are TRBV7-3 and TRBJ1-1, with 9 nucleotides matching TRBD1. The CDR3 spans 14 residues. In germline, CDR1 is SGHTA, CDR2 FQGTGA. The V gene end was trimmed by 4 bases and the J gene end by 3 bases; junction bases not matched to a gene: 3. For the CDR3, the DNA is TGTGCCAGCAGCTCACAGGGGGCGGACACTGAAGCTTTCTTT. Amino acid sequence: CASSSQGADTEAFF.

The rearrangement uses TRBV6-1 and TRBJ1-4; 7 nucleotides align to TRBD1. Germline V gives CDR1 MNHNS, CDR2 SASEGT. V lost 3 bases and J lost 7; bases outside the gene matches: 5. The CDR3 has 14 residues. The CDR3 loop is CASSDGQGGEKLFF. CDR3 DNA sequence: TGTGCCAGCAGTGACGGTCAGGGGGGTGAAAAACTGTTTTTT.

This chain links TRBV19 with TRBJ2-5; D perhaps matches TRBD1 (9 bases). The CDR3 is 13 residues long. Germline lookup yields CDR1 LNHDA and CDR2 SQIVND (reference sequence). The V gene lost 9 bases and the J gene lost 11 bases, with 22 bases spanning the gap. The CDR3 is CASKDRGAGEQYF. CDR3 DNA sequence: TGTGCCAGCAAGGACAGGGGAGCGGGAGAGCAGTACTTC.

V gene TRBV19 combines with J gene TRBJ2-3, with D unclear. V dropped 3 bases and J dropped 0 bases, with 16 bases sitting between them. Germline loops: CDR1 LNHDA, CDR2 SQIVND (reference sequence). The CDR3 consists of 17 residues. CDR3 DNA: TGTGCCAGTAGTATTAGAGCCGGTACGACTAGCACAGATACGCAGTATTTT. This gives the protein CASSIRAGTTSTDTQYF.

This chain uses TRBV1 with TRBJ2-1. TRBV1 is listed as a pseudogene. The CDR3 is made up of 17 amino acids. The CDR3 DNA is TGCACCAGCAGCCAAGATAAGGTGGCCCCGGTATACAATGAGCAGTTCTTC. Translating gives CTSSQDKVAPVYNEQFF.

The CDR3 DNA sequence: TGCGCCAGCAGCTCACATACAGGGGGCCGGCGGTCAACTAATGAAAAACTGTTTTTT. Translated, it gives CASSSHTGGRRSTNEKLFF. The rearrangement uses TRBV4-1 and TRBJ1-4, with 9 bases fitting TRBD1. The CDR3 runs to 19 residues. Germline trimming cut 5 bases from V and 0 bases from J; bases unmatched to any gene: 13. Germline values: CDR1 MGHRA, CDR2 YSYEKL.

CDR3 region: CSVTGTFPHEQYF. DNA of the CDR3: TGCAGCGTAACTGGGACCTTCCCCCACGAGCAGTACTTC. The chain joins TRBV29-1 to TRBJ2-7, with D perhaps given as TRBD1 or TRBD2 (5 bases each). The CDR3 is made up of 13 amino acids. Trimming stripped 6 bases from V and 5 bases from J, with 17 bases between. Looked up from germline, CDR1 is SQVTM and CDR2 is ANQGSEA.

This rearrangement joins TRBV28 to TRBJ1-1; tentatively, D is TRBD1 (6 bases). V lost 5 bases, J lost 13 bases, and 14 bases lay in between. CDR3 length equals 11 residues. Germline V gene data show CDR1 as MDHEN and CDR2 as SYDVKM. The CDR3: CASSTGGGRFF. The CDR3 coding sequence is TGTGCCAGCAGTACCGGAGGGGGGCGTTTCTTT.

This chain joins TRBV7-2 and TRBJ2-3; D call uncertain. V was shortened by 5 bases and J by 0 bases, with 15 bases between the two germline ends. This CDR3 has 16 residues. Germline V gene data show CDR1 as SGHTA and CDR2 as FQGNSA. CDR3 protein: CASSPRVGASTDTQYF. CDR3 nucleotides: TGTGCCAGCAGCCCCCGGGTGGGTGCTAGCACAGATACGCAGTATTTT.

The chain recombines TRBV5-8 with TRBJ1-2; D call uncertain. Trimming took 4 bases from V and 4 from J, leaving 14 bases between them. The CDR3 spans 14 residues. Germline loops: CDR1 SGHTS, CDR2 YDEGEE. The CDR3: CASSGMGSGYGYTF. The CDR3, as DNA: TGTGCCAGCAGCGGTATGGGGTCGGGCTATGGCTACACCTTC.

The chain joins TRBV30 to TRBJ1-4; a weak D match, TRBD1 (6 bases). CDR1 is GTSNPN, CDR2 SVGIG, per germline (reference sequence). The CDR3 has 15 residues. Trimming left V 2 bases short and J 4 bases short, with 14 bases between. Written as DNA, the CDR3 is TGTGCCTGGAGTTTCGGGGGGCGGGATAATGAAAAACTGTTTTTT. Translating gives CAWSFGGRDNEKLFF.

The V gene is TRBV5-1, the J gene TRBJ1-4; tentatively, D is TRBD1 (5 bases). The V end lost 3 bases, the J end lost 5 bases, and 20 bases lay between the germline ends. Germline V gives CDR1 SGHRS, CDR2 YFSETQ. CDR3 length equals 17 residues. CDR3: CASSSQAKGQWNEKLFF. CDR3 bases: TGCGCCAGCAGCTCCCAAGCGAAGGGGCAGTGGAATGAAAAACTGTTTTTT.

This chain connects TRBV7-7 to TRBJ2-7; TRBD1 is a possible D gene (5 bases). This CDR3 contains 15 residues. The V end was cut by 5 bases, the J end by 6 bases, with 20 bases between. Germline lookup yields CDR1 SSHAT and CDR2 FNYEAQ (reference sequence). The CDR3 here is CASSAGASIAPEQYF. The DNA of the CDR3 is TGTGCCAGCAGCGCTGGGGCCTCCATCGCACCCGAGCAGTACTTC.

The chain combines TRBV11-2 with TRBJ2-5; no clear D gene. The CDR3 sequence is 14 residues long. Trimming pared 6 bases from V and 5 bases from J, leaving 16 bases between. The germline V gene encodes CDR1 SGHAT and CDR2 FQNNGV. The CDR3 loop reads CASSPPWTRETQYF. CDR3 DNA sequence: TGTGCCAGCAGTCCCCCATGGACGCGCGAGACCCAGTACTTC.

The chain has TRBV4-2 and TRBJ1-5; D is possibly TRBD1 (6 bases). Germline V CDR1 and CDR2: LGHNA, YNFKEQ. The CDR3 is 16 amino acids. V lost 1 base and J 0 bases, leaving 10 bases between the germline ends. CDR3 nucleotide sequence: TGTGCCAGCAGCCAAGCGGGGGGGCATAGCAATCAGCCCCAGCATTTT. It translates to CASSQAGGHSNQPQHF.

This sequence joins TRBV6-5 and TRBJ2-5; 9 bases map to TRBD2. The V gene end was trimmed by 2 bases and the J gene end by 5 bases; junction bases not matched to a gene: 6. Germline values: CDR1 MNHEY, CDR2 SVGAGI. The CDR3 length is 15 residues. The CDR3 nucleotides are TGTGCCAGCAGTTACCAGGCGGGAGGGGTGGAGACCCAGTACTTC. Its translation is CASSYQAGGVETQYF.

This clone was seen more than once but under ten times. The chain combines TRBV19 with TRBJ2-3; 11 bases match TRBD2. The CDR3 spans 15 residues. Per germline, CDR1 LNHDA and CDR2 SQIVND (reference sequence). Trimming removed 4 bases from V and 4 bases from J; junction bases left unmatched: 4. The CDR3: CASSSTSGSADTQYF. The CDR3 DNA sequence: TGTGCCAGTAGTAGCACTAGCGGGAGTGCAGATACGCAGTATTTT.

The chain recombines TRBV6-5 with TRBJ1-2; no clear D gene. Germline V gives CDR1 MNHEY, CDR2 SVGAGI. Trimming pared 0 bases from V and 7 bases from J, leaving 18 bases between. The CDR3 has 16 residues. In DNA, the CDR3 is TGTGCCAGCAGTTACTCCCAGACCGGGGTTTTAGGTGGCTACACCTTC. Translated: CASSYSQTGVLGGYTF.

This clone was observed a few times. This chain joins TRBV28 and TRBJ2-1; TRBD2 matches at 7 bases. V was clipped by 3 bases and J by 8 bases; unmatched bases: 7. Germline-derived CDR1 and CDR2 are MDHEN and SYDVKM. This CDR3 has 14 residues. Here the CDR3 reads CASSLSAGRDEQFF. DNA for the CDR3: TGTGCCAGCAGTTTGTCAGCGGGAAGGGATGAGCAGTTCTTC.

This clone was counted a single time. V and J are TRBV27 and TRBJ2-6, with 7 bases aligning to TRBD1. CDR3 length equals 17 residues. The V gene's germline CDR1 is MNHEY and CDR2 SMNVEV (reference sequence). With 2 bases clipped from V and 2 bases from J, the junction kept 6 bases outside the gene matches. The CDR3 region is CASSLIRTGPGANVLTF. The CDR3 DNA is TGTGCCAGCAGTTTAATCCGGACAGGCCCTGGGGCCAACGTCCTGACTTTC.